This T cell receptor (beta chain) originates from a study of blood T cell repertoires in COVID-19. Study background: Sites in the United States, Italy and Spain provided acute and convalescent COVID-19 samples. Sources were T cells, B-cell-depleted T cells, or PBMCs; the material itself was cDNA or gDNA.

Original analysis: Reference gene primer amplification gave estimated nucleated cell counts. Assay used: immunoSEQ multiplex PCR; TCRdb lists only in-frame clones, some missing. V, J and clone size derive from that table, while D and trimming were established from the DNA sequence. Among some 260,000 clones listed, around 85% were seen once. With V trimmed by 3 bases and J by 0 bases, 11 bases remained unmatched. CDR1 is DFQATT, CDR2 SNEGSKA, per germline (reference sequence). The CDR3 extends over 18 amino acids. This chain connects TRBV20-1 to TRBJ1-5, with 10 bases matching TRBD1. Sequencing was carried out using peripheral blood. This TCR came from an elderly man with acute or convalescent COVID-19. This CDR3 reads CSASILDRGLGSNQPQHF. As DNA, the CDR3 is TGCAGTGCTAGTATTCTTGACAGGGGGCTAGGTAGCAATCAGCCCCAGCATTTT.